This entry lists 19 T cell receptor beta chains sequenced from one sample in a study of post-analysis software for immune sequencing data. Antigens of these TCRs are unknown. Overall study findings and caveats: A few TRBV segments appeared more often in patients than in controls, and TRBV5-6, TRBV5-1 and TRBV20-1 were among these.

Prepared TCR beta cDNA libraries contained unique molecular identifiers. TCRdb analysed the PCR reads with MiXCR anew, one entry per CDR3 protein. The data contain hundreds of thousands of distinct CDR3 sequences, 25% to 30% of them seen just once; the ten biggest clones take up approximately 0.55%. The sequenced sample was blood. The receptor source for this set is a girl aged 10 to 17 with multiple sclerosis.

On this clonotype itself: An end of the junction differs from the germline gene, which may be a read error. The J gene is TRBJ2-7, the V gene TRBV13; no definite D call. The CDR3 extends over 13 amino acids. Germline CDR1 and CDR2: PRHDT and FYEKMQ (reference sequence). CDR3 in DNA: TGTGCCCGCAGCTTCGAAGGGCACTACGAGCAGTACTTC. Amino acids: CARSFEGHYEQYF.

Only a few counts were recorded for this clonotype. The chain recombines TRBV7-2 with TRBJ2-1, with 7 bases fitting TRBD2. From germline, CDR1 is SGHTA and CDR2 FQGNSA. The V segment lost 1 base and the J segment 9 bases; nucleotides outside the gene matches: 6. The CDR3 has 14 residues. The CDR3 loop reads CASSLVGGGGEQFF. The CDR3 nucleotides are TGTGCCAGCAGCTTAGTGGGGGGGGGTGGTGAGCAGTTCTTC.

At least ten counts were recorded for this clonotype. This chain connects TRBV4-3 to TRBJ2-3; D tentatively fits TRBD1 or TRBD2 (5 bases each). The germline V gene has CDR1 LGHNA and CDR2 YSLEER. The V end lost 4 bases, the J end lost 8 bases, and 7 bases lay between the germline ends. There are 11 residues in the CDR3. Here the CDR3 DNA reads TGCGCCAGCAGCCCGAGGGGTACGCAGTATTTT. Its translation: CASSPRGTQYF.

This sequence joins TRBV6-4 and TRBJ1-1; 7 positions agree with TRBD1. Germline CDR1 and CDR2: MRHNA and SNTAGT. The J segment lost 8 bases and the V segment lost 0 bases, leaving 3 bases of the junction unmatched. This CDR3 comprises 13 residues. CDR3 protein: CASSDSETGEAFF. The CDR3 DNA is TGTGCCAGCAGTGACTCCGAGACAGGGGAAGCTTTCTTT.

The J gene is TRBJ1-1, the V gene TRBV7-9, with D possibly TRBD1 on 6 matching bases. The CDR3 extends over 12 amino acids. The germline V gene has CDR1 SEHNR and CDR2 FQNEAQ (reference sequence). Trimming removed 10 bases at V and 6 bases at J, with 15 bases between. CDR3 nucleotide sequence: TGTGCCACCCGGGCGGGGGGCCCTGAAGCTTTCTTT. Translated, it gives CATRAGGPEAFF. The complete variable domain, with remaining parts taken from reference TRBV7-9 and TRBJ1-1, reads DTGVSQNPRHKITKRGQNVTFRCDPISEHNRLYWYRQTLGQGPEFLTYFQNEAQLEKSRLLSDRFSAERPKGSFSTLEIQRTEQGDSAMYLCATRAGGPEAFFGQGTRLTVV.

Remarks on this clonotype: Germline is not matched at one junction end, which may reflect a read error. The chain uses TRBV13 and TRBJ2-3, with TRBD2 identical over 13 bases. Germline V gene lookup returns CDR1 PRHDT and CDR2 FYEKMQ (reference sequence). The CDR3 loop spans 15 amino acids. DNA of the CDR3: TGTGCCAGCGGCTTAAGGACTAGCGGGAGAGATACGCAGTATTTT. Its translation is CASGLRTSGRDTQYF.

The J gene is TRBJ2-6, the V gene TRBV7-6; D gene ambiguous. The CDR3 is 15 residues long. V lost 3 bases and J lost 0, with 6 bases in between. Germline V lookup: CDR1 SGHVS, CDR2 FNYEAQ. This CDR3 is CASSLVISGANVLTF. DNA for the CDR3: TGTGCCAGCAGCTTGGTAATCTCTGGGGCCAACGTCCTGACTTTC. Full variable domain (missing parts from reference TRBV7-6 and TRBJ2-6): GAGVSQSPRYKVTKRGQDVALRCDPISGHVSLYWYRQALGQGPEFLTYFNYEAQQDKSGLPNDRFSAERPEGSISTLTIQRTEQRDSAMYRCASSLVISGANVLTFGAGSRLTVL.

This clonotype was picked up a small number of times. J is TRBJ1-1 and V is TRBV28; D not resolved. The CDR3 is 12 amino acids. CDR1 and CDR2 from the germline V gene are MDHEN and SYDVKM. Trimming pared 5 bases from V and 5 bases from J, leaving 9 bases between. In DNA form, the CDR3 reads TGTGCCAGCAGTACCGGCGGGACTGAAGCTTTCTTT. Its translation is CASSTGGTEAFF.

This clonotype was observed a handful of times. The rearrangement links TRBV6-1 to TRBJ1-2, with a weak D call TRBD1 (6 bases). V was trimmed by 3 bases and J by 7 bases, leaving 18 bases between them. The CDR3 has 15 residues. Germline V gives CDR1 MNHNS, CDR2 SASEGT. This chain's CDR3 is CASSEKWGQMVGYTF. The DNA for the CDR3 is TGTGCCAGCAGTGAGAAGTGGGGGCAGATGGTTGGCTACACCTTC.

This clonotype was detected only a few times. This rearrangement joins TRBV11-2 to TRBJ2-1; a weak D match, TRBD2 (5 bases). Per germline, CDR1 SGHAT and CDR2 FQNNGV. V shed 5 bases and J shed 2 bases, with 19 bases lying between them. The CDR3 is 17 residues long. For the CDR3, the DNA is TGTGCCAGCAGCGTTCGGGGTGGCGCGGGCCCCTACAATGAGCAGTTCTTC. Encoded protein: CASSVRGGAGPYNEQFF.

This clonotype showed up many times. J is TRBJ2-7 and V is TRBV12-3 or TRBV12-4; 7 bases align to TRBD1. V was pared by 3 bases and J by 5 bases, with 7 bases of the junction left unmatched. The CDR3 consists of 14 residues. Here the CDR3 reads CASSFRQGSHEQYF. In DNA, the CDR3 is TGTGCCAGCAGTTTTCGACAGGGTAGCCACGAGCAGTACTTC.

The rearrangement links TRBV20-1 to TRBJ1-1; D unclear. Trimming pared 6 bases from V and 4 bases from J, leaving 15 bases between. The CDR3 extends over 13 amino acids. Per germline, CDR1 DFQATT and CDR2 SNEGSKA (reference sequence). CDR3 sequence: CSARADWGTEAFF. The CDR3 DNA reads TGCAGTGCCCGGGCCGACTGGGGCACTGAAGCTTTCTTT.

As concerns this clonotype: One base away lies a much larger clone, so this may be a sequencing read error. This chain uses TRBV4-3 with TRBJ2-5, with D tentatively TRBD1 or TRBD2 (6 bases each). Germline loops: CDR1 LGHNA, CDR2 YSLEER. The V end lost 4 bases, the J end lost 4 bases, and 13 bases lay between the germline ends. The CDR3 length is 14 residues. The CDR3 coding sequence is TGCGCCAGCAGCCCGGGGGCAGCTCGAGAGACCCAGTACTTC. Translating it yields CASSPGAARETQYF.

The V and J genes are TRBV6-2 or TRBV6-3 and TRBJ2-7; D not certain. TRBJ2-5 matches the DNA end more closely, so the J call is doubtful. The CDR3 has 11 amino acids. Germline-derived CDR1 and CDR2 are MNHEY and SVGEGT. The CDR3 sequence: CASRLEETQYF. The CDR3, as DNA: TGTGCCAGCAGATTGGAGGAGACCCAGTACTTC.

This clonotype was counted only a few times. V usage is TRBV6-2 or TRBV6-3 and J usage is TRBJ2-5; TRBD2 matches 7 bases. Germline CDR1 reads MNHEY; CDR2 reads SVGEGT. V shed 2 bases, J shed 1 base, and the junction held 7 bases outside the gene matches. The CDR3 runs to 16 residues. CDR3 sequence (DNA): TGTGCCAGCAGTTACACCCTCCGGACTAGCCAAGAGACCCAGTACTTC. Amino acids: CASSYTLRTSQETQYF.

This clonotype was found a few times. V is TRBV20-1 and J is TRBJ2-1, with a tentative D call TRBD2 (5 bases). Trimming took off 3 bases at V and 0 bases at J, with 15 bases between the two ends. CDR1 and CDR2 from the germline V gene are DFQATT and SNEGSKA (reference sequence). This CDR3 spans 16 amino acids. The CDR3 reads CSASPRGLDSYNEQFF. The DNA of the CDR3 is TGCAGTGCTAGCCCCCGAGGGCTGGACTCCTACAATGAGCAGTTCTTC.

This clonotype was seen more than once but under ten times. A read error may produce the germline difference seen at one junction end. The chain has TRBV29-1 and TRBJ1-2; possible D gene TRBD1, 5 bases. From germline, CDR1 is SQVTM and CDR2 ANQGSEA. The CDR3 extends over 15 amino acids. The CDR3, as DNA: TGCAGCGTTGGGGGGTATATTGGACGGAGCTATGGCTACACTTTC. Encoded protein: CSVGGYIGRSYGYTF.

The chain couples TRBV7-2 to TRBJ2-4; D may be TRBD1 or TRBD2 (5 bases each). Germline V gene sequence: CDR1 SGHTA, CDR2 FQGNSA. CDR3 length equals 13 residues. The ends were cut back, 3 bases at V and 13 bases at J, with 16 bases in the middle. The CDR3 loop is CASSLIRAGEQYF. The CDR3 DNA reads TGTGCCAGCAGCTTGATCAGGGCTGGGGAGCAGTACTTC. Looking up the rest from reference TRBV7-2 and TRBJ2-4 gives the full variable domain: GAGVSQSPSNKVTEKGKDVELRCDPISGHTALYWYRQSLGQGLEFLIYFQGNSAPDKSGLPSDRFSAERTGGSVSTLTIQRTQQEDSAVYLCASSLIRAGEQYFGAGTRLSVL.

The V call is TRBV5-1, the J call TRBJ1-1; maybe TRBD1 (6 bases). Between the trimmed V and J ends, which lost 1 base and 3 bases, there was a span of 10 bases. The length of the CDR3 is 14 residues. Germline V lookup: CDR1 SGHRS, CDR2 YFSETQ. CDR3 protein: CASSLRGAHTEAFF. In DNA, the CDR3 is TGCGCCAGCAGCTTGCGGGGGGCGCACACTGAAGCTTTCTTT.